This T cell receptor beta chain derives from a study of shared clonotypes between healthy human individuals. Cells designated naive CD8 were CD45RO-negative and were positively selected for CCR7, with terminally differentiated effector memory CD45RA+ cells excluded. J was trimmed by 1 base and V by 7 bases; bases with no gene match: 9. Germline-derived CDR1 and CDR2 are SGHAT and FQNNGV. CDR3 length: 16 residues. Study observations and caveats: Represented genetic and exposure-history diversity was restricted by having few donors.

This clone came up a few times. The antigen remains undetermined. Generated by immunoSEQ multiplex PCR, the TCRdb table keeps only in-frame clones and is missing some. The table records approximately 2,200,000 clones, just over 90% of them present only once. Input material: naive CD8+ T cells from PBMCs. The clonotype comes from a man between 18 and 29 years old in good health. Some clones in this sample may be carry-over from other donors' samples. The V gene is TRBV11-2, the J gene TRBJ2-1; 8 positions match TRBD2. CDR3 loop: CASKTSGSSSYNEQFF. In DNA form, the CDR3 reads TGTGCCAGCAAAACAAGCGGGAGTTCGTCCTACAATGAGCAGTTCTTC.